Described below is a single T cell receptor (beta chain) sequence and its context. The sample is drawn from a study of blood T cell repertoires in COVID-19. The CDR3 is made up of 17 amino acids. The V gene's germline CDR1 is MDHEN and CDR2 SYDVKM. Trimming shortened V by 8 bases and J by 0 bases, and 17 bases separated the two germline ends. In the original processing: Using reference gene primer amplification, nucleated cell counts were estimated. Clones were sequenced by immunoSEQ multiplex PCR, and TCRdb holds only the in-frame ones, with some missing. The V and J calls and the clone size are those of that table, but D and trimming were determined from the DNA. Among roughly 330,000 clones, 70% to 90% were seen once, and the ten largest hold under 5%.

The chain has TRBV28 and TRBJ2-6; D ambiguous. The sample comprised peripheral blood. The sequence came from a woman in her forties or fifties with active or convalescent COVID-19. The CDR3 region has the DNA TGTGCCAGCGGCTCTTCAAATACCGTCTCTGGGGCCAACGTCCTGACTTTC. This codes for CASGSSNTVSGANVLTF.